The 30 T cell receptor beta chains below all came from one sample that was sequenced in a study of shared clonotypes between healthy human individuals. Clones were read by immunoSEQ multiplex PCR, and TCRdb kept only the in-frame ones, dropping some. Among about 2.3 million clones, roughly 92% were seen once, and the ten largest hold 0.37%. Sequenced sample: naive CD4+ T cells from PBMCs. Subset denoted: CD45RA+ positively selected. These receptors all come from a man aged 18 to 30 in good health. Some clones in this sample may be carry-over from other donors' samples.

The gene calls are TRBV28 and TRBJ1-1; TRBD1 is a possible D gene (5 bases). From germline, CDR1 is MDHEN and CDR2 SYDVKM. V shed 3 bases and J shed 8 bases, with 7 bases lying between them. This CDR3 is 11 amino acids long. For the CDR3, the DNA is TGTGCCAGCAGTTTGGAGGGGGAAGCTTTCTTT. As protein: CASSLEGEAFF.

The chain joins TRBV30 to TRBJ2-3, with 9 bases identical to TRBD2. Germline assignment: CDR1 GTSNPN and CDR2 SVGIG (reference sequence). The CDR3 is made up of 15 amino acids. V lost 3 bases and J lost 3; bases outside the gene matches: 7. CDR3 sequence reads: CAWSDGLAGTDTQYF. DNA of the CDR3: TGTGCCTGGAGCGACGGGCTAGCGGGAACAGATACGCAGTATTTT.

The V gene is TRBV2, the J gene TRBJ2-7, with 7 bases aligning to TRBD1. This CDR3 spans 12 amino acids. Germline values: CDR1 SNHLY, CDR2 FYNNEI. V shed 9 bases, J shed 1 base, and the junction held 3 bases outside the gene matches. CDR3 region: CARGDSSYEQYF. The CDR3 DNA reads as TGTGCCAGAGGGGACAGTTCCTACGAGCAGTACTTC.

The CDR3: CASSLAAGDQETQYF. The CDR3 DNA reads TGCGCCAGCAGCTTGGCTGCAGGAGACCAAGAGACCCAGTACTTC. The V and J genes are TRBV5-1 and TRBJ2-5; D is unclear. This CDR3 contains 15 residues. Trimming took off 0 bases at V and 0 bases at J, with 9 bases between the two ends. Per the germline V gene, CDR1 is SGHRS and CDR2 is YFSETQ.

CDR3 sequence reads: CAWTSGRVPEQFF. The CDR3 DNA reads TGTGCCTGGACGAGCGGGAGGGTCCCTGAGCAGTTCTTC. The V call is TRBV30, the J call TRBJ2-1; TRBD2 aligns across 10 bases. The CDR3 is made up of 13 amino acids. Per the germline V gene, CDR1 is GTSNPN and CDR2 is SVGIG (reference sequence). V was clipped by 4 bases and J by 9 bases; unmatched bases: 6.

This CDR3 is CATWAEGNTIYF. CDR3 sequence (DNA): TGTGCCACCTGGGCAGAAGGAAACACCATATATTTT. This chain joins TRBV19 and TRBJ1-3; no reliable D call. Trimming left V 10 bases short and J 4 bases short, with 11 bases between. The germline gives CDR1 LNHDA, CDR2 SQIVND (reference sequence). CDR3 length: 12 residues.

About this clone itself: The sample holds other DNA sequences that translate to the same CDR3. The chain couples TRBV5-4 to TRBJ1-5, with D unresolved. V was clipped by 2 bases and J by 4 bases, with 7 bases between them. This CDR3 has 13 amino acids. Per germline, CDR1 SGHNT and CDR2 YYREEE (reference sequence). CDR3 sequence: CASSLEVNQPQHF. As DNA, the CDR3 is TGTGCCAGCAGCTTAGAGGTGAATCAGCCCCAGCATTTT.

The chain joins TRBV7-2 to TRBJ2-5, with a possible D match to TRBD2 (5 bases). There are 14 residues in the CDR3. V was shortened by 6 bases and J by 0 bases, with 11 bases between the two germline ends. Germline CDR1 and CDR2: SGHTA and FQGNSA. CDR3 loop: CASSYNGDQETQYF. The CDR3 DNA follows: TGTGCCAGCAGTTACAACGGGGACCAAGAGACCCAGTACTTC.

This sequence joins TRBV7-2 and TRBJ2-7; no firm D call. The V end lost 7 bases, the J end lost 2 bases, and 15 bases lay between the germline ends. This CDR3 spans 14 amino acids. From germline, CDR1 is SGHTA and CDR2 FQGNSA. Written as DNA, the CDR3 is TGTGCCAGCACCGATCCCGGACCTACCTACGAGCAGTACTTC. Its protein product is CASTDPGPTYEQYF.

The chain combines TRBV6-5 with TRBJ2-5; 9 bases align to TRBD1. The germline CDR1 and CDR2 sequences are MNHEY and SVGAGI. CDR3 length equals 15 residues. V trimming: 5 bases; J trimming: 1 base; junction bases outside the gene matches: 5. CDR3 region: CASSINRGLQETQYF. For the CDR3, the DNA is TGTGCCAGCAGTATTAACAGGGGGCTCCAAGAGACCCAGTACTTC.

Details on this clone: In the same sample, other DNA sequences code for this CDR3. The chain combines TRBV18 with TRBJ2-7, with 14 bases fitting TRBD2. The CDR3 is made up of 16 amino acids. Germline V gene sequence: CDR1 KGHSH, CDR2 LQKENI. The trim removed 3 bases at V and 2 bases at J, leaving 3 bases unmatched. The CDR3 DNA reads TGTGCCAGCTCACCCCAGGGACTAGCGGGAGCCTACGAGCAGTACTTC. Protein: CASSPQGLAGAYEQYF.

Only one count was recorded for this clone. This chain connects TRBV6-5 to TRBJ2-1; D may be TRBD1 (5 bases). CDR3 size: 15 residues. The V end was cut by 3 bases, the J end by 6 bases, with 15 bases between. Germline assignment: CDR1 MNHEY and CDR2 SVGAGI. DNA for the CDR3: TGTGCCAGCAGTTATCCCCGGCAGGGTGGCAATGAGCAGTTCTTC. It specifies CASSYPRQGGNEQFF.

The chain carries TRBV5-1 and TRBJ2-1, with 8 bases that match TRBD2. Losses at the gene ends were 2 bases for V and 5 bases for J; bases not matched to a gene: 3. The CDR3 totals 14 residues. Germline-derived CDR1 and CDR2 are SGHRS and YFSETQ. The CDR3 coding sequence is TGCGCCAGCAGCTTCACTAGCGGTCACAATGAGCAGTTCTTC. Its protein product is CASSFTSGHNEQFF.

This chain links TRBV6-6 with TRBJ1-1; 7 bases map to TRBD1. CDR1 and CDR2 (germline): MNHNY, SVGAGI (reference sequence). Germline trimming cut 6 bases from V and 4 bases from J; bases unmatched to any gene: 11. CDR3 length: 15 residues. CDR3 region: CASSRNRGRGTEAFF. In DNA, the CDR3 is TGTGCCAGCAGCCGAAACAGGGGAAGAGGCACTGAAGCTTTCTTT.

The rearrangement links TRBV7-9 to TRBJ2-1, with TRBD2 as a possible D gene (6 bases). Trimming cost V 5 bases and J 7 bases, with 12 bases left between them. The CDR3 length is 13 residues. The germline V gene has CDR1 SEHNR and CDR2 FQNEAQ (reference sequence). The DNA for the CDR3 is TGTGCCAGCAGCCCGGAGGGCCGAAATGAGCAGTTCTTC. Protein product: CASSPEGRNEQFF. The full variable domain, completed using reference TRBV7-9 and TRBJ2-1, is DTGVSQNPRHKITKRGQNVTFRCDPISEHNRLYWYRQTLGQGPEFLTYFQNEAQLEKSRLLSDRFSAERPKGSFSTLEIQRTEQGDSAMYLCASSPEGRNEQFFGPGTRLTVL.

The chain couples TRBV6-6 to TRBJ2-2; 9 bases are shared with TRBD1. Germline CDR1 is MNHNY and CDR2 is SVGAGI (reference sequence). The junction had 7 bases not matched to a gene; V was cut back by 5 bases and J by 6 bases. This CDR3 spans 15 amino acids. This chain's CDR3 is CASSNDRGFAGELFF. The CDR3 DNA follows: TGTGCCAGCAGTAACGACAGGGGGTTCGCCGGGGAGCTGTTTTTT.

The CDR3: CASSPEVKTENGNTIYF. The CDR3 DNA follows: TGTGCCAGCTCACCTGAAGTGAAAACCGAAAATGGAAACACCATATATTTT. This sequence joins TRBV18 and TRBJ1-3; D is undetermined. Trimming took off 3 bases at V and 3 bases at J, with 18 bases between the two ends. Looked up from germline, CDR1 is KGHSH and CDR2 is LQKENI. The CDR3 length is 17 residues.

This chain connects TRBV15 to TRBJ2-7; D is tentatively TRBD1 or TRBD2 (5 bases each). The germline V and J ends were trimmed by 5 bases and 6 bases, with 17 bases remaining between them. The CDR3 sequence is 14 residues long. Germline CDR1 reads LNHNV; CDR2 reads YYDKDF (reference sequence). The CDR3 DNA reads TGTGCCACCAGCCCAGAGGTGGCGAGGGGCGAGCAGTACTTC. It is translated as CATSPEVARGEQYF.

The table lists this clone with a count of one. This chain connects TRBV14 to TRBJ2-5; D remains unclear. Germline values: CDR1 SGHDN, CDR2 FVKESK. This CDR3 has 11 amino acids. Trimming cost V 4 bases and J 8 bases, with 8 bases left between them. The CDR3 nucleotides are TGTGCCAGCAGCCTTGGGCCTACCCAGTACTTC. It translates to CASSLGPTQYF.

The chain has TRBV6-1 and TRBJ2-3, with TRBD2 matching 7 bases. Germline CDR1 is MNHNS and CDR2 is SASEGT. The ends lost 2 bases at V and 2 bases at J; junction bases unmatched: 7. The CDR3 runs to 16 residues. DNA of the CDR3: TGTGCCAGCAGTGAAATGGGTGGGAGGGCCACAGATACGCAGTATTTT. Translation: CASSEMGGRATDTQYF.

This chain links TRBV6-5 with TRBJ2-2; a weak D match, TRBD1 (5 bases). The CDR3 runs 15 residues. V was clipped by 6 bases and J by 0 bases, with 11 bases between them. Germline V gene data show CDR1 as MNHEY and CDR2 as SVGAGI. The CDR3 DNA follows: TGTGCCAGCAGCCGGACAACCGCGAACACCGGGGAGCTGTTTTTT. This sequence encodes CASSRTTANTGELFF.

This chain connects TRBV2 to TRBJ2-6, with D unclear. This CDR3 region has 14 residues. Germline V gene sequence: CDR1 SNHLY, CDR2 FYNNEI. Trimming removed 3 bases at V and 0 bases at J, with 3 bases between. CDR3 sequence (DNA): TGTGCCAGCAGTGAGTACTCTGGGGCCAACGTCCTGACTTTC. This gives the protein CASSEYSGANVLTF.

In this sample, this clone turned up once. The chain links TRBV19 to TRBJ1-1; no clear D. Germline assignment: CDR1 LNHDA and CDR2 SQIVND (reference sequence). This CDR3 has 14 residues. Trimming removed 2 bases from V and 1 base from J, with 8 bases in between. The CDR3 region is CASSIMTANTEAFF. The CDR3 nucleotides are TGTGCCAGTAGTATAATGACCGCGAACACTGAAGCTTTCTTT.

The count of this clone is one. The chain combines TRBV9 with TRBJ2-4; the D gene could be TRBD1 or TRBD2 (6 bases each). Trimming stripped 3 bases from V and 0 bases from J, with 13 bases between. CDR3 size: 16 residues. The germline V gene encodes CDR1 SGDLS and CDR2 YYNGEE. In nucleotides, the CDR3 is TGTGCCAGCAGCGCCGAGGGGGGCGTAGCCAAAAACATTCAGTACTTC. Translated, it gives CASSAEGGVAKNIQYF.

This clone appeared once. This CDR3 reads CASRHPGGDYGYTF. The CDR3 DNA sequence: TGTGCCAGTAGACACCCAGGGGGCGACTATGGCTACACCTTC. The chain carries TRBV19 and TRBJ1-2, with TRBD1 matching 8 bases. The J segment lost 3 bases and the V segment lost 6 bases, leaving 6 bases of the junction unmatched. This CDR3 comprises 14 residues. Germline CDR1 is LNHDA and CDR2 is SQIVND (reference sequence). Using reference TRBV19 and TRBJ1-2 for the parts outside the CDR3, the full variable domain is DGGITQSPKYLFRKEGQNVTLSCEQNLNHDAMYWYRQDPGQGLRLIYYSQIVNDFQKGDIAEGYSVSREKKESFPLTVTSAQKNPTAFYLCASRHPGGDYGYTFGSGTRLTVV.

In its sample, this clone was seen a few times. DNA of the CDR3: TGTGCCAGCAGTTTCTCTGGAAACACCATATATTTT. It is translated as CASSFSGNTIYF. V gene TRBV6-1 combines with J gene TRBJ1-3; D remains unclear. The CDR3 totals 12 residues. Germline CDR1 and CDR2: MNHNS and SASEGT. Trimming shortened V by 5 bases and J by 0 bases, and 2 bases separated the two germline ends.

This clone appeared once. The CDR3 spells CASSRDRGLPDTQYF. The CDR3 nucleotides are TGTGCCAGCAGTCGGGACAGGGGGCTCCCAGATACGCAGTATTTT. The genes are TRBV2 and TRBJ2-3; 12 positions agree with TRBD1. This CDR3 comprises 15 residues. Losses at the gene ends were 5 bases for V and 4 bases for J; bases not matched to a gene: 4. Germline V gene lookup returns CDR1 SNHLY and CDR2 FYNNEI. Full variable domain (outside the CDR3, taken from reference TRBV2 and TRBJ2-3): EPEVTQTPSHQVTQMGQEVILRCVPISNHLYFYWYRQILGQKVEFLVSFYNNEISEKSEIFDDQFSVERPDGSNFTLKIRSTKLEDSAMYFCASSRDRGLPDTQYFGPGTRLTVL.

A word on this clone: Other DNA sequences within the sample encode an identical CDR3. The chain combines TRBV5-4 with TRBJ2-5; D not resolved. The CDR3 is 13 residues long. Looked up from germline, CDR1 is SGHNT and CDR2 is YYREEE (reference sequence). With 4 bases removed from V and 2 bases from J, the gap between germline ends came to 9 bases. CDR3 loop: CASSLRQQETQYF. CDR3 DNA: TGTGCCAGCAGCCTTAGACAACAAGAGACCCAGTACTTC.

This clone was seen more than once but under ten times. The genes are TRBV19 and TRBJ2-2; TRBD1 or TRBD2 may be the D gene (5 bases each). V lost 2 bases and J 2 bases, leaving 9 bases between the germline ends. The CDR3 is 15 residues long. CDR1 LNHDA and CDR2 SQIVND come from the germline V gene (reference sequence). CDR3 nucleotide sequence: TGTGCCAGTAGTATATCTGGGACCAACACCGGGGAGCTGTTTTTT. It encodes CASSISGTNTGELFF. Variable domain in full (rest from reference TRBV19 and TRBJ2-2): DGGITQSPKYLFRKEGQNVTLSCEQNLNHDAMYWYRQDPGQGLRLIYYSQIVNDFQKGDIAEGYSVSREKKESFPLTVTSAQKNPTAFYLCASSISGTNTGELFFGEGSRLTVL.

The chain has TRBV4-3 and TRBJ2-3, with 14 bases matching TRBD2. Trimming at V came to 4 bases and at J to 5 bases, leaving 5 bases not matched to a gene. This CDR3 contains 16 residues. Per the germline V gene, CDR1 is LGHNA and CDR2 is YSLEER. CDR3 in DNA: TGCGCCAGCAGCCGGGGACTAGCGGGAGCTAAAGATACGCAGTATTTT. Protein product: CASSRGLAGAKDTQYF.